Detailed here is one T cell receptor beta chain. It lacks a known antigen. Its CDR3 holds 14 amino acids, cysteine through phenylalanine. Only the CDR3 part of the read is kept: 42 bases, read in frame from the first base. In the germline V gene, CDR1 corresponds to MDHEN and CDR2 to SYDVKM. V is pruned by 7 bases and J by 6 bases, leaving 8 bases of the junction without a gene match. Library construction relied on the immunoSEQ multiplex PCR assay. For the multiplex PCR, a mixture combining 60 forward primers for TCR Vbeta segments and 13 reverse primers for TCR Jbeta segments was used. The CDR3 region of rearranged TCR beta genes was amplified from genomic DNA with a multiplex PCR assay. The amplified TCR beta libraries were sequenced on the Illumina HiSeq System as 87-base-pair reads. Under the source paper's analysis protocol: In a later analysis, some 80 million unique TCR beta chains were counted across the roughly 670 repertoires, and roughly 9.9 million of these chains were shared by at least two donors. To remove PCR and sequencing errors, raw reads were error-corrected and collapsed into unique sequences using a nearest-neighbor algorithm that merged closely related sequences. Alignment of CDR3 sequences to IMGT reference sequences was used to assign V, D and J gene segments. For a sequence to be retained, a match of at least six nucleotides to both a V gene segment and a J gene segment was required. Rearrangements were classified as productive when the CDR3 lacked stop codons and remained in frame with V and J, and all other rearrangements were classified as non-productive. CDR3 was defined according to IMGT convention as the region running from the second conserved V-encoded cysteine to the conserved J-encoded phenylalanine. Sequences without an unambiguous match to a single V gene segment were excluded from the earlier analysis of several hundred of the donors. An earlier analysis of under 750 of the donors called V segments functional above 56.7% productive rearrangements and segregating when the between-donor standard deviation exceeded 5%. A statistical classification framework was built to diagnose cytomegalovirus status from the catalog of TCR beta chain sequences. V and J gene assignment, in a later analysis, came from comparing TCR nucleotide sequences with IMGT/GENE-DB human TR gene sequences. Using the TCRdist pipeline, a later analysis assigned CDR3 sequences along with most-parsimonious VDJ recombination scenarios. In a later analysis, every TCR beta chain was defined by the combination of its CDR3 amino acid sequence and its V-gene family, and reads without a unique V-gene family were dropped. As a way to deal with suspected cross-contamination and a sequencing artifact, a later analysis dropped 450 to 600 nucleotide sequences that were highly shared and had low generation probability. A later analysis calculated a clonal expansion index for each public chain from normalized within-repertoire ranks of inferred template counts. In a later analysis, generation probabilities were computed with a VDJ recombination model fitted to out-of-frame rearrangements, and the resulting probabilities were checked against IGoR. A later analysis scored TCR-TCR, TCR-HLA and TCR-CMV co-occurrence with hypergeometric tests, applying a repertoire-size bias correction to TCR pairs. To estimate false discovery rates, a later analysis permuted the HLA or CMV assignments 20 times. A later analysis grouped co-occurring TCRs with DBSCAN, adding TCRdist sequence similarity when clustering within HLA-allele-positive subsets. For co-occurrence clustering, repertoires with fewer than 30,000 or more than 120,000 public chains were excluded, along with 4 to 6 repertoires with anomalous nucleotide sharing. Drawn from immuneACCESS, this table holds only the in-frame rearrangements with V and J called that TCRdb kept. Clones are partly lost; checked studies trace under half to an unresolved V gene and leave the rest unexplained. V, J and clone size reflect that table, while D and trimming were determined from the DNA. The sample table on file contains about 88,000 clones. Approximately 6% of the sample goes to the ten largest clones.

The sample belongs to a study of cytomegalovirus exposure and HLA in healthy donors (TCRdb year 2017). General notes on the study: An earlier analysis of 587 of the donors reported more than 250 Gb of sequence data and about 100 million unique TCR beta sequences from some 180 million T cells. An early release covering about 600 HLA-typed donors comprised about 310 gigabases of sequencing data and around 85 million unique TCR sequences. Among the 398 genotyped donors, more than 70% belonged to the genetic ancestry cluster associated with self-reported Caucasian donors. The aim of the study was to test whether cataloging public T cell receptors could identify signatures of past pathogen exposure. The study used immunosequencing to profile the T cell repertoires of approximately 640 subjects and linked those repertoires to cytomegalovirus serostatus. Along with the 666-subject first cohort, a separate validation cohort of over a hundred different subjects was used. High-throughput TCR immunosequencing, statistical association of individual TCRs with disease status, and machine learning were combined to predict cytomegalovirus infection status. To study patterns of TCR occurrence, a later analysis re-analyzed previously published TCR beta repertoires from 650 to 750 donors and added high-resolution HLA genotyping. Rather than using new phenotypic data, the later analysis identified candidate immune exposures from TCR beta sequences and from how often those sequences occurred across donors. An earlier analysis of around 580 of the donors used high-throughput TCR beta sequencing to judge whether each TCR beta V gene segment behaved as functional or pseudogenic. Alongside the repertoire data, information on donor age, sex, ethnicity and CMV serostatus was compiled. Genome-wide SNP genotypes for about 65% of the 666 donors were used in a later genetic analysis, which treated that subset as a discovery cohort. Every repertoire in the discovery cohort had been generated on one and the same sequencing platform. HLA typing covered class I and class II loci at four-digit resolution. The number of donors typed differed by locus, with about 629-640 for A, B, C, DRB1 and DQB1, roughly 520 for DQA1, nearly 610 for DPA1, and around 430 for DPB1. Four or five DR-DQ haplotypes were handled as single units for association and clustering because linkage in the cohort was strong. Across approximately 420 genotyped donors of the cohort, an average of approximately 240,000 unique TCR beta nucleotide sequences per donor were sequenced, and roughly 17% of those sequences were non-productive. Broader findings and caveats from the paper: Sequencing depth was assumed to be roughly uniform across donors in the presence/absence analyses, though that assumption may not hold. For the cohort, immune exposure information was limited to CMV serostatus. A later analysis reported that several top co-occurrence clusters appeared linked to parvovirus B19, influenza, CMV and Epstein-Barr virus. According to a later genetic analysis, donors in an Asian-associated ancestry cluster had fewer N-insertions in productive TCRs than the roughly 670-donor mean. It was suggested by the authors that the approach could potentially be generalized to other disease states and immunological phenotypes. Because HLA typing was unavailable for some donors at each locus, only the typed subset was used in association tests. Some IMGT-functional V segments, including TRBV6-2 and TRBV6-3, could not be distinguished by the 87-base-pair reads and were therefore excluded. While some public TCRs were present in many individuals, most TCR sequences turned up only very rarely across donors. Linkage disequilibrium might explain the correlated functional status among segregating V segments, but an unknown experimental factor could not be ruled out. A few of the identified cytomegalovirus-associated TCR beta chains were confirmed in vitro to be specific for cytomegalovirus antigens. The classifier was reported to diagnose cytomegalovirus status with high specificity and sensitivity in both the original cohort and the validation cohort. An association between a missense DCLRE1C variant and V-gene and J-gene trimming of TCR beta chains was found in a later genetic analysis and replicated in an independent cohort. A cluster of highly shared sequence variants was judged likely to represent a technical artifact of the sequencing pipeline. Around 16 rarely observed V segments, including chromosome 9 orphons, were excluded from the earlier analysis of approximately 600 of the donors because counts were too low. According to a later analysis, TCR association rates differed among HLA loci, with DRB1 alleles showing the most associated TCRs and HLA-C alleles showing the fewest. A further reported finding was that TCR beta sequences accurately predicted the HLA-A and HLA-B alleles for most subjects in the first cohort. In an earlier analysis of over 550 of the donors, most TCR beta V segments were observed in productive rearrangements about 90% or about 30% of the time, broadly matching IMGT annotations. The study listed over 150 TCR beta chains as associated with cytomegalovirus. Compared with equally common non-associated chains, HLA-associated TCR beta chains in a later analysis were more clonally expanded and had lower generation probabilities. At a false discovery rate of 0.05, a later analysis linked about 16,000 TCR beta sequences to specific HLA alleles. When HLA alleles, especially DR and DQ, strongly co-occurred, TCR associations were difficult to assign to individual alleles. Most CMV-associated TCR beta chains appeared to be HLA-restricted in a later analysis, and the HLA associations seemed to be driven largely by CMV exposure. In this cohort, only TCR beta chains were sequenced, and detectable features were limited by the absence of alpha or paired-chain data.

In total, approximately 700 healthy bone marrow donors made up the cohort. At the time of sampling, every cohort member was nominally healthy, though immune exposures that went unrecorded were likely present. The donor was CMV seropositive and was included in the group of 289 seropositive cohort members. Every donor gave a peripheral blood sample, and the peripheral blood mononuclear cells from that sample were used for TCR beta sequencing. The Qiagen DNeasy Blood Extraction Kit was used to extract genomic DNA from the blood cell samples. This clonotype originated in a girl aged 5 to 17 in good health and CMV-seropositive. The rearranged chain carries TRBV28 and TRBJ2-2; TRBD1 matches 7 bases in the middle. Sequencing was performed on PBMCs. The CDR3 in this case is CASNRQGSSGELFF. The DNA sequence follows: TGTGCCAGCAACAGACAGGGATCGTCCGGGGAGCTGTTTTTT.